This T cell receptor (beta chain) was profiled in a study of T cell responses to AZD1222 COVID-19 vaccine. Method: immunoSEQ multiplex PCR; TCRdb's copy keeps in-frame clones and lacks some. The table shows 90,000 to 150,000 clones, with 85% to 90% occurring only once. This CDR3 has 16 residues. Trimming took 4 bases from V and 9 from J; bases not matched to a gene: 11. Per the germline V gene, CDR1 is SGHDT and CDR2 is YYEEEE. The chain carries TRBV5-6 and TRBJ1-5, with TRBD1 matching over 12 bases. This sample comprised peripheral blood, obtained on day 0 of AZD1222 vaccination. The receptor comes from an adult in good health. CDR3 sequence reads: CASSTGQGAYIGPQHF. Written as DNA, the CDR3 is TGTGCCAGCAGCACGGGACAGGGGGCCTATATCGGGCCCCAGCATTTT. The variable domain in full, with the rest retrieved from reference TRBV5-6 and TRBJ1-5, is DAGVTQSPTHLIKTRGQQVTLRCSPKSGHDTVSWYQQALGQGPQFIFQYYEEEERQRGNFPDRFSGHQFPNYSSELNVNALLLGDSALYLCASSTGQGAYIGPQHFGDGTRLSIL.